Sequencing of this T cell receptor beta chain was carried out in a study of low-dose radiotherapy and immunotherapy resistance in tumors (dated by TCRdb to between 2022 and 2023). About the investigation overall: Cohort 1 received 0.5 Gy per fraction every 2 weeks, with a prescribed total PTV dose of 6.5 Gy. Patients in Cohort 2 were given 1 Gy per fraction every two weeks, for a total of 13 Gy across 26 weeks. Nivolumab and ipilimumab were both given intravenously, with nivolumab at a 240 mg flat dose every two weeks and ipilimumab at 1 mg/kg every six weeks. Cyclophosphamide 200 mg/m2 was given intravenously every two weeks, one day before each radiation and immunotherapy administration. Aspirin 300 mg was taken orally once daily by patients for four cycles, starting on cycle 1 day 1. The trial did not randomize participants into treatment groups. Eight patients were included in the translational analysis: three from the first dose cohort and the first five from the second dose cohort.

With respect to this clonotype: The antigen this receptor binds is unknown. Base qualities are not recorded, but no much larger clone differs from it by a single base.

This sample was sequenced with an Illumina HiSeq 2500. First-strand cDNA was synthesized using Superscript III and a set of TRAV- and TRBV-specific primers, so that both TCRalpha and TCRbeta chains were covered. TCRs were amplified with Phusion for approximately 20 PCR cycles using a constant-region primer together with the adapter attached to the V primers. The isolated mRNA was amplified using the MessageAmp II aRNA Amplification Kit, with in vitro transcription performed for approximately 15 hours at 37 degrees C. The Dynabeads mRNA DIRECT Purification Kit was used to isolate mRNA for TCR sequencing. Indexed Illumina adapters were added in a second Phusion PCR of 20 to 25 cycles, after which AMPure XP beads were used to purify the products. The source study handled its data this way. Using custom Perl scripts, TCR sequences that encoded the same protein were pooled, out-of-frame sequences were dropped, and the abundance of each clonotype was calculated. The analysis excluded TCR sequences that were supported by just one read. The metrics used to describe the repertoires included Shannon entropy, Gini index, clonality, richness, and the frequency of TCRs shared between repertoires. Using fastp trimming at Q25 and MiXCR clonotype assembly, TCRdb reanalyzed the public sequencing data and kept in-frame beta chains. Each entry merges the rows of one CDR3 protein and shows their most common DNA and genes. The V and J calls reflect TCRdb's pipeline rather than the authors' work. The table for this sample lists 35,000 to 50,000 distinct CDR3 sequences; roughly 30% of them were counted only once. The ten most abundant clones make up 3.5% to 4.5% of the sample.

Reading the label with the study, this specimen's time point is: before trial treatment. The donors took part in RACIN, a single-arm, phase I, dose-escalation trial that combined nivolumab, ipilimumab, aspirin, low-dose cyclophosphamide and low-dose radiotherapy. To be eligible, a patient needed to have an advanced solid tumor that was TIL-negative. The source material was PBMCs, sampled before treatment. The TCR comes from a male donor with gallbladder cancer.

Here is the DNA: TGTGCCAGCAGTCGGACAGGGGCTGGGGAGACCCAGTACTTC. Translated, this gives CASSRTGAGETQYF. In this chain, TRBV27 is recombined with TRBJ2-5, with 9 bases in between that match TRBD1. Here V drops 5 bases and J drops 5 bases, and the junction holds 6 bases not matched to any gene. From a lookup of the germline V gene (reference sequence), CDR1 and CDR2 are MNHEY and SMNVEV. CDR3 length: 14 amino acids, cysteine to phenylalanine. The entry retains the CDR3 DNA only, 42 bases that are in frame from base 1.